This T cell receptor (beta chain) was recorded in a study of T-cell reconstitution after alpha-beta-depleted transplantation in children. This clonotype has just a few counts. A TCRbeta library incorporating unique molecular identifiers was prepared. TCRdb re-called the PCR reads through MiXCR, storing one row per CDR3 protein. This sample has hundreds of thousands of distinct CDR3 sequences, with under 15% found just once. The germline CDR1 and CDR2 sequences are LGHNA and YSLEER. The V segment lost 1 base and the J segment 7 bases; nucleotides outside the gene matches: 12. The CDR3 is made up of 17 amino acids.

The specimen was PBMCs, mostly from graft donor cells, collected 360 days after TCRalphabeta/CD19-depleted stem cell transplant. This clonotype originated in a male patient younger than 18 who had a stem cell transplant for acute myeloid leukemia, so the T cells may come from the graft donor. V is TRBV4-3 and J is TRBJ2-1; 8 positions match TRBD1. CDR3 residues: CASSQVSPQGEGNEQFF. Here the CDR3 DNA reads TGCGCCAGCAGCCAAGTGAGTCCACAGGGGGAAGGTAATGAGCAGTTCTTC.